Listed below are T cell receptor beta chains from one sample, sequenced in a study of shared clonotypes between healthy human individuals. This table comes from immunoSEQ multiplex PCR, and its TCRdb copy is limited to in-frame clones, with some not included. Of some 2,400,000 clones in the sample, around 95% were seen once. The sample consisted of naive CD4+ T cells sorted from blood. The receptors were sampled from a man younger than 35 in good health. Both conserved end residues are part of each CDR3. D genes are given only for firm matches. Expanded clones are given a class, and other clones once, few, many or no size at all.

cdr3_nt: TGCGCCAGCAGCTTGGGACAGGGATACACCGGGGAGCTGTTTTTT
cdr3_aa: CASSLGQGYTGELFF
d_call: TRBD1
v_call: TRBV5-1
j_call: TRBJ2-2
clone_size: .

cdr3_nt: TGTGCCAGCTCACGGGAGGGGGTAGGTAATCAGCCCCAGCATTTT
cdr3_aa: CASSREGVGNQPQHF
d_call: .
v_call: TRBV18
j_call: TRBJ1-5
clone_size: .

cdr3_nt: TGTGCCAGCAGCTTAGTTGGGGTTACGAACACTGAAGCTTTCTTT
cdr3_aa: CASSLVGVTNTEAFF
d_call: .
v_call: TRBV7-2
j_call: TRBJ1-1
clone_size: once

cdr3_nt: TGTGCCAGCAGCTTAGGAGGACTAGCGGGAGCATACAATGAGCAGTTCTTC
cdr3_aa: CASSLGGLAGAYNEQFF
d_call: TRBD2
v_call: TRBV11-3
j_call: TRBJ2-1
clone_size: once

cdr3_nt: TGTGCCAGCAGCTTATGGCAGACCGATCAGCCCCAGCATTTT
cdr3_aa: CASSLWQTDQPQHF
d_call: .
v_call: TRBV7-2
j_call: TRBJ1-5
clone_size: .

cdr3_nt: TGCAGCGCAACAGTGAACCAAGAGACCCAGTACTTC
cdr3_aa: CSATVNQETQYF
d_call: .
v_call: TRBV29-1
j_call: TRBJ2-5
clone_size: .

cdr3_nt: TGTGCCAGCAGTTTCGACCGGGACAGGGGTTCCCCCTATGGCTACACCTTC
cdr3_aa: CASSFDRDRGSPYGYTF
d_call: TRBD1
v_call: TRBV27
j_call: TRBJ1-2
clone_size: .

cdr3_nt: TGTGCCAGTAGTATTATCGGACAGGGGGCGCGTGAGCAGTACTTC
cdr3_aa: CASSIIGQGAREQYF
d_call: TRBD1
v_call: TRBV19
j_call: TRBJ2-7
clone_size: .

cdr3_nt: TGTGCCAGCAGCCCGGGGGAGTCCTCCTACGAGCAGTACTTC
cdr3_aa: CASSPGESSYEQYF
d_call: .
v_call: TRBV11-2
j_call: TRBJ2-7
clone_size: .

cdr3_nt: TGTGCCAGCAGTTCGGTCACTGAAGCTTTCTTT
cdr3_aa: CASSSVTEAFF
d_call: .
v_call: TRBV6-5
j_call: TRBJ1-1
clone_size: .

cdr3_nt: TGTGCCAGCAGCCCAACAGGGGGAGAATCACCCCTCCACTTT
cdr3_aa: CASSPTGGESPLHF
d_call: TRBD1
v_call: TRBV7-3
j_call: TRBJ1-6
clone_size: .

cdr3_nt: TGCGCCAGCAGCTTGGAAGGAGGTAGCTCCTACAATGAGCAGTTCTTC
cdr3_aa: CASSLEGGSSYNEQFF
d_call: .
v_call: TRBV5-1
j_call: TRBJ2-1
clone_size: .

cdr3_nt: TGTGCCAGCAGTTTCAGGGGGACAAAACAAGAGACCCAGTACTTC
cdr3_aa: CASSFRGTKQETQYF
d_call: TRBD1
v_call: TRBV28
j_call: TRBJ2-5
clone_size: .

cdr3_nt: TGTGCCTGGAGCGCGGGGGCCAAAAACATTCAGTACTTC
cdr3_aa: CAWSAGAKNIQYF
d_call: .
v_call: TRBV30
j_call: TRBJ2-4
clone_size: .

cdr3_nt: TGTGCCAGCAGCTTGAGGACAGGGGGAGCGTCCGGGGAGCTGTTTTTT
cdr3_aa: CASSLRTGGASGELFF
d_call: TRBD1
v_call: TRBV11-2
j_call: TRBJ2-2
clone_size: .

cdr3_nt: TGCGCCAGCAGCTTGGAAGGGAGTGAGCAGTTCTTC
cdr3_aa: CASSLEGSEQFF
d_call: .
v_call: TRBV5-1
j_call: TRBJ2-1
clone_size: .

cdr3_nt: TGTGCCAGCAGCGACCCGGGACACCTGGGCATGGATGGCTACACCTTC
cdr3_aa: CASSDPGHLGMDGYTF
d_call: .
v_call: TRBV27
j_call: TRBJ1-2
clone_size: .

cdr3_nt: TGTGCCAGCAGAATAAACACAGGAGATAACTATGGCTACACCTTC
cdr3_aa: CASRINTGDNYGYTF
d_call: .
v_call: TRBV6-1
j_call: TRBJ1-2
clone_size: .

cdr3_nt: TGTGCCAGCAGTTACGGAGGACAGGCAAATTCACCCCTCCACTTT
cdr3_aa: CASSYGGQANSPLHF
d_call: TRBD1
v_call: TRBV6-6
j_call: TRBJ1-6
clone_size: .

cdr3_nt: TGTGCCAGCAGCTTGAGGGGGGCGCAAGCTTTCTTT
cdr3_aa: CASSLRGAQAFF
d_call: .
v_call: TRBV5-6
j_call: TRBJ1-1
clone_size: .

cdr3_nt: TGTGCCAGCTCACCGAACAGGGTAGACACCGGGGAGCTGTTTTTT
cdr3_aa: CASSPNRVDTGELFF
d_call: .
v_call: TRBV18
j_call: TRBJ2-2
clone_size: .

cdr3_nt: TGTGCCATCAGTGGTACCTCGACTAGCGGAGATACGCAGTATTTT
cdr3_aa: CAISGTSTSGDTQYF
d_call: TRBD2
v_call: TRBV10-3
j_call: TRBJ2-3
clone_size: .

cdr3_nt: TGTGCCAGAAGCCAACAGAGGACAGCGAACACTGAAGCTTTCTTT
cdr3_aa: CARSQQRTANTEAFF
d_call: .
v_call: TRBV5-3
j_call: TRBJ1-1
clone_size: .

cdr3_nt: TGTGCCAGCGTGCGGGTCCCCGGGAGGACTGAAGCTTTCTTT
cdr3_aa: CASVRVPGRTEAFF
d_call: .
v_call: TRBV19
j_call: TRBJ1-1
clone_size: .

cdr3_nt: TGTCCCCGGGACATCGTGTATTTACTAGCCAAAAACATTCAGTACTTC
cdr3_aa: CPRDIVYLLAKNIQYF
d_call: .
v_call: TRBV28
j_call: TRBJ2-4
clone_size: .

cdr3_nt: TGTGCCAGCAGAAGGACAGGGAACACTGAAGCTTTCTTT
cdr3_aa: CASRRTGNTEAFF
d_call: TRBD1
v_call: TRBV6-5
j_call: TRBJ1-1
clone_size: .

cdr3_nt: TGTGCCAGCAGCCTCAAACCAGGGTACGAGCAGTACTTC
cdr3_aa: CASSLKPGYEQYF
d_call: .
v_call: TRBV7-9
j_call: TRBJ2-7
clone_size: .

cdr3_nt: TGTGCCTGGAGTAGGAACGTTCAAGAGACCCAGTACTTC
cdr3_aa: CAWSRNVQETQYF
d_call: .
v_call: TRBV30
j_call: TRBJ2-5
clone_size: .

cdr3_nt: TGTGCCAGCAGGCCAACTAACTATGGCTACACCTTC
cdr3_aa: CASRPTNYGYTF
d_call: .
v_call: TRBV28
j_call: TRBJ1-2
clone_size: .

cdr3_nt: TGTGCCAGCAGCTTCGGCCAGTGGCCGGGACTAGCGAGTTACAATGAGCAGTTCTTC
cdr3_aa: CASSFGQWPGLASYNEQFF
d_call: TRBD2
v_call: TRBV27
j_call: TRBJ2-1
clone_size: .

cdr3_nt: TGTGCCATCAGTTTTGGTTCCGACTACGAGCAGTACTTC
cdr3_aa: CAISFGSDYEQYF
d_call: .
v_call: TRBV10-3
j_call: TRBJ2-7
clone_size: once

cdr3_nt: TGTGCCAGCAGTTTTTTGGTCCGCTTGGGACCATCAAGGACTGAAGCTTTCTTT
cdr3_aa: CASSFLVRLGPSRTEAFF
d_call: .
v_call: TRBV28
j_call: TRBJ1-1
clone_size: .

cdr3_nt: TGTGCCATCAGGGAGGGACAGTCCATCTCTGGAAACACCATATATTTT
cdr3_aa: CAIREGQSISGNTIYF
d_call: TRBD1
v_call: TRBV10-3
j_call: TRBJ1-3
clone_size: .

cdr3_nt: TGTGCCAGCAGCCAAGGGTTGCAGACCTACGAGCAGTACTTC
cdr3_aa: CASSQGLQTYEQYF
d_call: .
v_call: TRBV7-9
j_call: TRBJ2-7
clone_size: .

cdr3_nt: TGTGCCAGCAGCTTAGATCGGGGGGATGGCTACACCTTC
cdr3_aa: CASSLDRGDGYTF
d_call: .
v_call: TRBV11-2
j_call: TRBJ1-2
clone_size: .

cdr3_nt: TGCAGCGTCCAGCTAACTGGCGAGCAGTACTTC
cdr3_aa: CSVQLTGEQYF
d_call: .
v_call: TRBV29-1
j_call: TRBJ2-7
clone_size: .

cdr3_nt: TGTGCCAGTAGCCCCGGACAGGGGAACTATGGCTACACCTTC
cdr3_aa: CASSPGQGNYGYTF
d_call: TRBD1
v_call: TRBV19
j_call: TRBJ1-2
clone_size: few

cdr3_nt: TGTGCCAGCAGCTTAGTTTCCGGGGATGAAAAACTGTTTTTT
cdr3_aa: CASSLVSGDEKLFF
d_call: .
v_call: TRBV7-2
j_call: TRBJ1-4
clone_size: .

cdr3_nt: TGTGCCAGCAGTGACCCCGGGGGGGCGACTTTCACCGAAGCTTTCTTT
cdr3_aa: CASSDPGGATFTEAFF
d_call: .
v_call: TRBV28
j_call: TRBJ1-1
clone_size: .

cdr3_nt: TGTGCCAGCAGATCCCGGGAGAGGGGGTACTTC
cdr3_aa: CASRSRERGYF
d_call: .
v_call: TRBV5-8
j_call: TRBJ2-7
clone_size: .

cdr3_nt: TGCGCCAGCAGCGCCGCCCGGGACTGGGACACTGAAGCTTTCTTT
cdr3_aa: CASSAARDWDTEAFF
d_call: .
v_call: TRBV5-1
j_call: TRBJ1-1
clone_size: .

cdr3_nt: TGTGCCAGCAGCTTAGCGCCCGGTAACTCCTACGAGCAGTACTTC
cdr3_aa: CASSLAPGNSYEQYF
d_call: .
v_call: TRBV11-1
j_call: TRBJ2-7
clone_size: .

cdr3_nt: TGTGCCAGTAGTAATGGCAGGGGCTACGAGCAGTACTTC
cdr3_aa: CASSNGRGYEQYF
d_call: .
v_call: TRBV19
j_call: TRBJ2-7
clone_size: few

cdr3_nt: TGTGCCAGCAGCTATTGGACAGGGTTTGGGACCTCCTACGAGCAGTACTTC
cdr3_aa: CASSYWTGFGTSYEQYF
d_call: TRBD1
v_call: TRBV5-6
j_call: TRBJ2-7
clone_size: .

cdr3_nt: TGCGCCAGCAGCTTGGGGACATTTGAAAAACTGTTTTTT
cdr3_aa: CASSLGTFEKLFF
d_call: .
v_call: TRBV5-1
j_call: TRBJ1-4
clone_size: .

cdr3_nt: TGTGCCAGCAGCTCCCCCACAAACAGGGCCCCAACTAATGAAAAACTGTTTTTT
cdr3_aa: CASSSPTNRAPTNEKLFF
d_call: .
v_call: TRBV7-9
j_call: TRBJ1-4
clone_size: .

cdr3_nt: TGTGCCAGCAGCTTCGGGACAGGGCATTTAAATCAGCCCCAGCATTTT
cdr3_aa: CASSFGTGHLNQPQHF
d_call: TRBD1
v_call: TRBV5-6
j_call: TRBJ1-5
clone_size: .

cdr3_nt: TGTGCCAGTAGGTGGGAAGGACAAATCCAAGAGACCCAGTACTTC
cdr3_aa: CASRWEGQIQETQYF
d_call: .
v_call: TRBV19
j_call: TRBJ2-5
clone_size: .

cdr3_nt: TGCGCCAGCAGCCAGACCGGGACCCAGTACTTC
cdr3_aa: CASSQTGTQYF
d_call: .
v_call: TRBV5-1
j_call: TRBJ2-5
clone_size: .

cdr3_nt: TGTGCCAGCAGTGAATATCGGGAAACCGGGGAGCTGTTTTTT
cdr3_aa: CASSEYRETGELFF
d_call: .
v_call: TRBV25-1
j_call: TRBJ2-2
clone_size: .

cdr3_nt: TGTGCCAGCAGTTTAGTGATGGGGTCCTATGGCTACACCTTC
cdr3_aa: CASSLVMGSYGYTF
d_call: .
v_call: TRBV27
j_call: TRBJ1-2
clone_size: .

cdr3_nt: TGTGCCAGCAGCTTACAGGGGCCGCGGGAGCAGTACTTC
cdr3_aa: CASSLQGPREQYF
d_call: .
v_call: TRBV7-2
j_call: TRBJ2-7
clone_size: .

cdr3_nt: TGTGCCAGCAGTCCCCGGGACTATATAACCAATGAGCAGTTCTTC
cdr3_aa: CASSPRDYITNEQFF
d_call: TRBD2
v_call: TRBV13
j_call: TRBJ2-1
clone_size: once

cdr3_nt: TGTGCCAGCTCACCAGGACAGGGGAAGCCCTACGAGCAGTACTTC
cdr3_aa: CASSPGQGKPYEQYF
d_call: TRBD1
v_call: TRBV18
j_call: TRBJ2-7
clone_size: .

cdr3_nt: TGTGCCAGCAGCCAAGAGAGAGGAAGGGGGGCAGAGACCCAGTACTTC
cdr3_aa: CASSQERGRGAETQYF
d_call: .
v_call: TRBV14
j_call: TRBJ2-5
clone_size: .